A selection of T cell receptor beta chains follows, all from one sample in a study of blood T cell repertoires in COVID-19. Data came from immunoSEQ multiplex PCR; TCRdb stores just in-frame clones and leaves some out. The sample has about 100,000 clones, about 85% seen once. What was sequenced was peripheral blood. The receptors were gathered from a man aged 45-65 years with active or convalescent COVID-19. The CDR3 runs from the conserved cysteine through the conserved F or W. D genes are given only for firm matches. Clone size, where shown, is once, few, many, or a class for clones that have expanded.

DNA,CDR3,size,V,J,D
TGTGCCAGCAGCTGGGACAGGGGGAACTATGGCTACACCTTC,CASSWDRGNYGYTF,NA,TRBV7-9,TRBJ1-2,TRBD1
TGTGCCAGCAGTATACGGACAGGAGACCTGTATGGCTACACCTTC,CASSIRTGDLYGYTF,NA,TRBV27,TRBJ1-2,TRBD1
TGTGCCAGCAGCCAAGTACAGGGGAACACCGGGGAGCTGTTTTTT,CASSQVQGNTGELFF,NA,TRBV4-2,TRBJ2-2,NA
TGCGCCAGCAGCAACTTTCGACAGGGCGGCGGGAAACTGTTTTTT,CASSNFRQGGGKLFF,few,TRBV5-1,TRBJ1-4,TRBD1
TGTGCCAGCAGAGAGAGACAGGCCTTAGGCTATGGCTACACCTTC,CASRERQALGYGYTF,NA,TRBV2,TRBJ1-2,NA
TGTGCCACCAGTGATTCACTAGCGGTCAATGAGCAGTTCTTC,CATSDSLAVNEQFF,NA,TRBV24-1,TRBJ2-1,TRBD2
TGTGCCAGCAGAGATAGCGGGAGTGGCACCTACAATGAGCAGTTCTTC,CASRDSGSGTYNEQFF,once,TRBV7-8,TRBJ2-1,TRBD2
TGTGCCATCAGGGGTGGAGGGAACACTGAAGCTTTCTTT,CAIRGGGNTEAFF,NA,TRBV10-3,TRBJ1-1,NA
TGTGCCAGCAGCCGACGGGGCGGGAGACTTGAGCAGTTCTTC,CASSRRGGRLEQFF,NA,TRBV5-4,TRBJ2-1,TRBD2
TGTGCCAGCAGTTTTACCGGGATCGGAGATACGCAGTATTTT,CASSFTGIGDTQYF,NA,TRBV28,TRBJ2-3,NA
TGTGCTAGTGGTTTGGGACTGGGTTATTCTGAGCAGTTCTTC,CASGLGLGYSEQFF,NA,TRBV12-5,TRBJ2-1,NA
TGTGCCACCCCACCCGGGGGGCGGGATGGCTACACCTTC,CATPPGGRDGYTF,NA,TRBV27,TRBJ1-2,NA
TGTGCCAGCAGTCCCGGGACACCCTACAATGAGCAGTTCTTC,CASSPGTPYNEQFF,NA,TRBV6-6,TRBJ2-1,NA
TGTGCCAGCAGTTTATCAGGGGTCTATGGCTACACCTTC,CASSLSGVYGYTF,NA,TRBV27,TRBJ1-2,NA
TGTGCCAGCAGCTTTATCGGGACAGCCTACGAGCAGTACTTC,CASSFIGTAYEQYF,NA,TRBV5-8,TRBJ2-7,TRBD1
TGTGCCAGCAGCCTGGACAGGGGGTCCAATCAGCCCCAGCATTTT,CASSLDRGSNQPQHF,NA,TRBV2,TRBJ1-5,TRBD1
TGTGCCAGTAGTATTCCCAGGGATAATCAGCCCCAGCATTTT,CASSIPRDNQPQHF,NA,TRBV19,TRBJ1-5,NA
TGTGCCAGCAGTTCAGGGGGCGCGGACTATGGCTACACCTTC,CASSSGGADYGYTF,many,TRBV27,TRBJ1-2,TRBD1
TGTGCCAGCAGCCCGGGACTAGCGTGGGGAGAATACAATGAGCAGTTCTTC,CASSPGLAWGEYNEQFF,NA,TRBV11-2,TRBJ2-1,TRBD2
TGTGCCAGCAGCTTACTGACTAGCACAGATACGCAGTATTTT,CASSLLTSTDTQYF,NA,TRBV7-3,TRBJ2-3,NA
TGTGCCAGCAGACAAAGGGGGTACCTTGAAGCTTTCTTT,CASRQRGYLEAFF,NA,TRBV7-8,TRBJ1-1,NA
TGTGCCAGCAAGGAGGACCTCGGATACGAGCAGTACTTC,CASKEDLGYEQYF,NA,TRBV2,TRBJ2-7,NA
TGTGCCTGGAGTCTAAAGAAGGGGGTCTCAAACACTGAAGCTTTCTTT,CAWSLKKGVSNTEAFF,NA,TRBV30,TRBJ1-1,NA
TGCAGCGTGGGACAGCATAGCAATCAGCCCCAGCATTTT,CSVGQHSNQPQHF,NA,TRBV29-1,TRBJ1-5,TRBD1
TGTGCCAGCAGAGAAACAGCCAACACTGAAGCTTTCTTT,CASRETANTEAFF,NA,TRBV12-3/TRBV12-4,TRBJ1-1,NA
TGTGCCAGCAGTTCACAGGGGGCGCGCACAGATACGCAGTATTTT,CASSSQGARTDTQYF,NA,TRBV27,TRBJ2-3,TRBD1
TGCAGCGTTGAAGAGCCGGGGTGGGGCTACACCTTC,CSVEEPGWGYTF,once,TRBV29-1,TRBJ1-2,NA
TGTGCCAGCAGCTTGCTCGGGACAGGCTTCAATTCACCCCTCCACTTT,CASSLLGTGFNSPLHF,NA,TRBV5-4,TRBJ1-6,TRBD1
TGTGCCAGCAGCCCGACCGGGGGGCGGGGAGAGCAGTACTTC,CASSPTGGRGEQYF,NA,TRBV9,TRBJ2-7,NA
TGCGCCAGCAGCATCACGACAGGGGCGAACACTGAAGCTTTCTTT,CASSITTGANTEAFF,NA,TRBV5-1,TRBJ1-1,TRBD1
TGTGCCAGCAGTGAATCGGTACTCCTCTATGGCTACACCTTC,CASSESVLLYGYTF,NA,TRBV2,TRBJ1-2,NA
TGCAGTGCTAGTAAGACGACTCCTGGGGGCTACACCTTC,CSASKTTPGGYTF,NA,TRBV20-1,TRBJ1-2,NA
TGTGCCAGCACCGTACTTACCGAGGCATACAATGAGCAGTTCTTC,CASTVLTEAYNEQFF,NA,TRBV5-4,TRBJ2-1,NA
TGTGCCAGCAGCCAAGGGCAAACTGGAGCTGGAGATACGCAGTATTTT,CASSQGQTGAGDTQYF,NA,TRBV3-1/TRBV3-2,TRBJ2-3,NA
TGCGCCACCAGACAGGGAGCGAGAGGCAATCAGCCCCAGCATTTT,CATRQGARGNQPQHF,NA,TRBV10-2,TRBJ1-5,TRBD1
TGTGCCAGCAGTCACAGGGCAGGGAACTATGGCTACACCTTC,CASSHRAGNYGYTF,NA,TRBV5-6,TRBJ1-2,NA
TGTGCCAGCAGGGGACTAGCGCCCGACAATGAGCAGTTCTTC,CASRGLAPDNEQFF,NA,TRBV2,TRBJ2-1,TRBD2
TGTGCCAGCAGCCGATGGACTAGCGGGAGGGTCACAGATACGCAGTATTTT,CASSRWTSGRVTDTQYF,NA,TRBV2,TRBJ2-3,TRBD2
TGTGCCAGCAGTGACAGGGGAACGCAGACCCAGTACTTC,CASSDRGTQTQYF,NA,TRBV2,TRBJ2-5,NA
TGTGCCTGGACAGCGGGGGGGGATCAGCCCCAGCATTTT,CAWTAGGDQPQHF,NA,TRBV30,TRBJ1-5,NA
TGTGCCAGCAGCCAAGACAACCAGGGGGACACTGAAGCTTTCTTT,CASSQDNQGDTEAFF,once,TRBV4-2,TRBJ1-1,TRBD1
TGTGCCTGGGCGGGAGGGAATCAGCAGCCCCAGCATTTT,CAWAGGNQQPQHF,NA,TRBV30,TRBJ1-5,NA
TGCGCCAGCAGCACCGCCCCGTCAGGTTCTGGAAACACCATATATTTT,CASSTAPSGSGNTIYF,NA,TRBV5-1,TRBJ1-3,NA
TGTGCCAGCAGCTTAGAACCCCGCGCGCGTCCGCATTTT,CASSLEPRARPHF,NA,TRBV11-2,TRBJ1-5,NA
TGTGCCAGTAGCGAAACAGGGGTTACTAATGAAAAACTGTTTTTT,CASSETGVTNEKLFF,NA,TRBV19,TRBJ1-4,TRBD1
TGTGCCAGCAGCTTAGAACTAGCCTCCAGAGGTGAGCAGTACTTC,CASSLELASRGEQYF,NA,TRBV11-2,TRBJ2-7,NA
TGTGCCACCAGTGCACCCGGGGAAAACATTCAGTACTTC,CATSAPGENIQYF,NA,TRBV24-1,TRBJ2-4,NA
TGTGCCAGCAGTTACAGGCAGGGGGGCACTGAAGCTTTCTTT,CASSYRQGGTEAFF,NA,TRBV6-5,TRBJ1-1,TRBD1
TGTGCCAGCAGCTTAGTGGGACAGCAGAATGGCTACACCTTC,CASSLVGQQNGYTF,NA,TRBV11-3,TRBJ1-2,TRBD1
TGTGCCAGCAGTGCTCAGGGGTCCTATGGCTACACCTTC,CASSAQGSYGYTF,once,TRBV2,TRBJ1-2,NA
TGTGCCAGCAGCCTTAACAGGGTTGAGCAGTTCTTC,CASSLNRVEQFF,NA,TRBV3-1/TRBV3-2,TRBJ2-1,NA
TGTGCCAGCAGCCCCTTGAACTATGGCTACACCTTC,CASSPLNYGYTF,NA,TRBV12-1,TRBJ1-2,NA
TGTGCCAGCAGGGGACTAGCCGCCTACGAGCAGTACTTC,CASRGLAAYEQYF,NA,TRBV2,TRBJ2-7,TRBD2
TGTGCCAGCAGTTACTCGGGGGGTGAAGCTTTCTTT,CASSYSGGEAFF,NA,TRBV6-5,TRBJ1-1,NA
TGTGCCAGCAGCTTAGGTGACACAATTTCCTACGAGCAGTACTTC,CASSLGDTISYEQYF,NA,TRBV7-9,TRBJ2-7,NA